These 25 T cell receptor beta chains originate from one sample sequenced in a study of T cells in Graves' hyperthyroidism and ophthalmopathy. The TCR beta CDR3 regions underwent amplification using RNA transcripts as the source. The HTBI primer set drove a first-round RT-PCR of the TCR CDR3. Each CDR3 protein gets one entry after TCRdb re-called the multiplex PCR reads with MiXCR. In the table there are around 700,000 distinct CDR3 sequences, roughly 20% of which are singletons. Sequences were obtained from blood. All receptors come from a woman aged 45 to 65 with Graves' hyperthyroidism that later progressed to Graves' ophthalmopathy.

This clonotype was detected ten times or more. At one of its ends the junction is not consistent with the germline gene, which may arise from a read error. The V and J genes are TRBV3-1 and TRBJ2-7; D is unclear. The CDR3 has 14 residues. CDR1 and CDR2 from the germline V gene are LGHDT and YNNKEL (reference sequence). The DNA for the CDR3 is TGTACCAGCAGCCAAGATCGCGGTACCTACGAGCAGTACTTC. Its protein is CTSSQDRGTYEQYF.

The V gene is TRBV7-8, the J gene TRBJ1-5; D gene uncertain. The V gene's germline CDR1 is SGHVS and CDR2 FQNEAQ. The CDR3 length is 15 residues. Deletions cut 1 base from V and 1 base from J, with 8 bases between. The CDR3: CASSLVTFSNQPQHF. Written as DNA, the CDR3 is TGTGCCAGCAGCTTAGTGACATTCAGCAATCAGCCCCAGCATTTT.

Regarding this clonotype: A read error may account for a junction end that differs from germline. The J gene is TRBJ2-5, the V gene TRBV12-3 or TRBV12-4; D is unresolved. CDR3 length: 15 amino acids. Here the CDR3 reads CASGLDRLNQETQYF. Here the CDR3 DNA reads TGTGCCAGCGGTTTGGACCGGTTGAATCAAGAGACCCAGTACTTC.

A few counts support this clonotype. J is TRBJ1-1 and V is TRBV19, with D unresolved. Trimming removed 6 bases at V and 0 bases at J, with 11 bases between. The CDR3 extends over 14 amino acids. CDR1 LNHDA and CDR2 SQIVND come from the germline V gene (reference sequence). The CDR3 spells CASRVRSLNTEAFF. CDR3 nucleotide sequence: TGTGCCAGTAGGGTCCGATCCCTGAACACTGAAGCTTTCTTT.

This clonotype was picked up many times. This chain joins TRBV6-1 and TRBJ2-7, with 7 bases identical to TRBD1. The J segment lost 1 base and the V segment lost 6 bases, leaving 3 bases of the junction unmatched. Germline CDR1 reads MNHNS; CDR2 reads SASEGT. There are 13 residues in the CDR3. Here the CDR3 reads CASRRDSSYEQYF. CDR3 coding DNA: TGTGCCAGCAGAAGGGACAGTTCCTACGAGCAGTACTTC.

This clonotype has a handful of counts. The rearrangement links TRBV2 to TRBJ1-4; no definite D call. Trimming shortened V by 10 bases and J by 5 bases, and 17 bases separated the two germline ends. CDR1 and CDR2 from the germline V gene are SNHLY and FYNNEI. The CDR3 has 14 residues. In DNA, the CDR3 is TGTGCCACCGCCCAAGGCCGATCGAATGAAAAACTGTTTTTT. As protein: CATAQGRSNEKLFF.

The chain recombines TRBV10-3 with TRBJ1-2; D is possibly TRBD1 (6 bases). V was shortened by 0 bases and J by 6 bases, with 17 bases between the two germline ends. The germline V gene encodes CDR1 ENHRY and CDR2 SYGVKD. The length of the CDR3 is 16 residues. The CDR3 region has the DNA TGTGCCATCAGTGAGTCGGGAATACAGGGAAGGAATGGCTACACCTTC. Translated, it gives CAISESGIQGRNGYTF.

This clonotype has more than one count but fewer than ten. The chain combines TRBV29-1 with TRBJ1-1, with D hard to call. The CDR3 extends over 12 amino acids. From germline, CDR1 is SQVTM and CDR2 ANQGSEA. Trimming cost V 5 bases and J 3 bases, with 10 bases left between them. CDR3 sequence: CSVRVGDTEAFF. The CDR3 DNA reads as TGCAGCGTTAGGGTAGGAGACACTGAAGCTTTCTTT.

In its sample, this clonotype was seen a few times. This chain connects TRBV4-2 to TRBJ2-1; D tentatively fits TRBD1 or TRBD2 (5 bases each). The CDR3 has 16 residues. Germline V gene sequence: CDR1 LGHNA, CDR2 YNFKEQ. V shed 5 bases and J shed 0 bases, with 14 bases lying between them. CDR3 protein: CASSETGTDSYNEQFF. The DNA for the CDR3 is TGTGCCAGCAGCGAAACCGGGACCGACTCCTACAATGAGCAGTTCTTC.

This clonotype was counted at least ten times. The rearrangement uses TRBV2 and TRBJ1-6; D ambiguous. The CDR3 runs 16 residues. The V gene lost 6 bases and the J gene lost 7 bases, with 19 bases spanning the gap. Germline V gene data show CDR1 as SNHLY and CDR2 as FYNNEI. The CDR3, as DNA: TGTGCCAGCAGATTGGAGGTGGCAGGATGGAATTCACCCCTCCACTTT. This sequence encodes CASRLEVAGWNSPLHF. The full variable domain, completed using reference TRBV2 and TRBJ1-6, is EPEVTQTPSHQVTQMGQEVILRCVPISNHLYFYWYRQILGQKVEFLVSFYNNEISEKSEIFDDQFSVERPDGSNFTLKIRSTKLEDSAMYFCASRLEVAGWNSPLHFGNGTRLTVT.

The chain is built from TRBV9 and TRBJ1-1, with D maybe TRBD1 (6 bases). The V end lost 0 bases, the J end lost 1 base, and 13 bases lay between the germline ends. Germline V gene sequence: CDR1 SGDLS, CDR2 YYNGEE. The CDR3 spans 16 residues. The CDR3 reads CASSVEWDIRNTEAFF. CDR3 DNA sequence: TGTGCCAGCAGCGTAGAATGGGACATTAGGAACACTGAAGCTTTCTTT.

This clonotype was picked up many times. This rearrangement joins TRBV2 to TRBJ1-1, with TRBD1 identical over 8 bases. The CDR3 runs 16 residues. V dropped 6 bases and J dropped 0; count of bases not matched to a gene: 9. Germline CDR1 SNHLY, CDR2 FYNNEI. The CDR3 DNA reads TGTGCCAGCAGCCCCCCAGGGGGCGGGATGAACACTGAAGCTTTCTTT. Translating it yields CASSPPGGGMNTEAFF.

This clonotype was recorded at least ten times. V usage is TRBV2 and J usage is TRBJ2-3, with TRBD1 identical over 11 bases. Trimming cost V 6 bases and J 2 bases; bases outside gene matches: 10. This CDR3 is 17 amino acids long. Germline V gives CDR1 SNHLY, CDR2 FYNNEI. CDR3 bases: TGTGCCAGCAGGGACGGGACAGGGGGAATAGTCACAGATACGCAGTATTTT. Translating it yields CASRDGTGGIVTDTQYF.

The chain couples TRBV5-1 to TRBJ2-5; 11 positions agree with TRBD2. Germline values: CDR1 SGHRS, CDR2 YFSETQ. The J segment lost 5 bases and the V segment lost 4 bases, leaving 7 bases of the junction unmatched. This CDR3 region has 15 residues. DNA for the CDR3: TGCGCCAGCAGCCGACTAGCGGGGCCGGGGGAGACCCAGTACTTC. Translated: CASSRLAGPGETQYF.

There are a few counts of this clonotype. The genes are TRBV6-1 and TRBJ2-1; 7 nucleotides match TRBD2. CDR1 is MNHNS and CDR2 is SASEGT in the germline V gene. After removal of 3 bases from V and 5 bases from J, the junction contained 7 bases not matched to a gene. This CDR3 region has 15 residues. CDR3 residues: CASSDSGLDHNEQFF. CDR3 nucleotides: TGTGCCAGCAGTGATAGCGGACTAGATCACAATGAGCAGTTCTTC.

The CDR3 reads CASSENRKSSGANVLTF. The CDR3 nucleotides read TGTGCCAGCAGTGAAAACAGGAAGAGCTCTGGGGCCAACGTCCTGACTTTC. The rearrangement uses TRBV2 and TRBJ2-6; TRBD1 is a possible D gene (5 bases). Germline values: CDR1 SNHLY, CDR2 FYNNEI. Trimming left V 2 bases short and J 0 bases short, with 11 bases between. The length of the CDR3 is 17 residues. Complete variable domain (other parts from reference TRBV2 and TRBJ2-6): EPEVTQTPSHQVTQMGQEVILRCVPISNHLYFYWYRQILGQKVEFLVSFYNNEISEKSEIFDDQFSVERPDGSNFTLKIRSTKLEDSAMYFCASSENRKSSGANVLTFGAGSRLTVL.

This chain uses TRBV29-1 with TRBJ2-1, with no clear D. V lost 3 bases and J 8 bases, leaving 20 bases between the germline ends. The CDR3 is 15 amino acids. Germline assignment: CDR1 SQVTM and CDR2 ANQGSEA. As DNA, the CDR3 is TGCAGCGTTGATCTTGGCCGGCCTGAGGTATATGAGCAGTTCTTC. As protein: CSVDLGRPEVYEQFF.

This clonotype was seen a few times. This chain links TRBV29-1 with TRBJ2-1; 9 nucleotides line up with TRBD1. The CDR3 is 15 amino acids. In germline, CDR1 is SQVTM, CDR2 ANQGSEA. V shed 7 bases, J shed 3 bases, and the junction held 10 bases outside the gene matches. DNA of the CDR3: TGCAGCGCTCGACCGGGACAGGGATACTACAATGAGCAGTTCTTC. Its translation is CSARPGQGYYNEQFF.

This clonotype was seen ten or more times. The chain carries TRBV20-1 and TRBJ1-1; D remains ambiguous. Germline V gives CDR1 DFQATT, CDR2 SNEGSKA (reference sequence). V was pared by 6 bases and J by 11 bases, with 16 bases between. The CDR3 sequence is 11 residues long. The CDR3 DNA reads TGCAGTGCCCAGGTTGGGGTGGGGGCTTTCTTT. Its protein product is CSAQVGVGAFF.

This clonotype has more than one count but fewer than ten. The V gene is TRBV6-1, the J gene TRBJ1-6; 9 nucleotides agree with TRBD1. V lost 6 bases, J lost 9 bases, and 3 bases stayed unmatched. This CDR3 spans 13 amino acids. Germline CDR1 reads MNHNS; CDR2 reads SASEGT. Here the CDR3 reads CASRGQGRSPLHF. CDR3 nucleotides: TGTGCCAGCAGGGGACAGGGACGTTCACCCCTCCACTTT.

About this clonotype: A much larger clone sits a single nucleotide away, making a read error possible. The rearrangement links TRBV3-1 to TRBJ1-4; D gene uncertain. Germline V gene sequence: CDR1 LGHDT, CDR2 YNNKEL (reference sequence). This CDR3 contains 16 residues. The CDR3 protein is CASSQEAYATSEKLFF. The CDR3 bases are TGTGCCAGCAGCCAAGAGGCGTATGCAACTAGTGAAAAACTGTTTTTT. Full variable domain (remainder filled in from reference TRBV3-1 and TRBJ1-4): DTAVSQTPKYLVTQMGNDKSIKCEQNLGHDTMYWYKQDSKKFLKIMFSYNNKELIINETVPNRFSPKSPDKAHLNLHINSLELGDSAVYFCASSQEAYATSEKLFFGSGTQLSVL.

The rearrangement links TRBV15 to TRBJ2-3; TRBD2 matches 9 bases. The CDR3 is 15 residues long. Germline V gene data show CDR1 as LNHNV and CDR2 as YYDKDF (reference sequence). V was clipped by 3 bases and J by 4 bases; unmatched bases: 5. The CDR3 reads CATSSLRGGPDTQYF. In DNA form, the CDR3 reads TGTGCCACCAGCAGTTTGCGGGGGGGCCCAGATACGCAGTATTTT.

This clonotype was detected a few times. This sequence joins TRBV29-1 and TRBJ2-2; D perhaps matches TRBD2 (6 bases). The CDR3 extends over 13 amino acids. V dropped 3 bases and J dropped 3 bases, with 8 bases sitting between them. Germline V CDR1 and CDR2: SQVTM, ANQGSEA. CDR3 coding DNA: TGCAGCGTTGAGGGAGGTCACACCGGGGAGCTGTTTTTT. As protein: CSVEGGHTGELFF.

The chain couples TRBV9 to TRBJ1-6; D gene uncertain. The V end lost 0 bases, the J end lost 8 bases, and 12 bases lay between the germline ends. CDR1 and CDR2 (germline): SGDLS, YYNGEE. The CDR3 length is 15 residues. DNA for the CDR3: TGTGCCAGCAGCGTAGATCTTATGACCGATTCACCCCTCCACTTT. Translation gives CASSVDLMTDSPLHF.

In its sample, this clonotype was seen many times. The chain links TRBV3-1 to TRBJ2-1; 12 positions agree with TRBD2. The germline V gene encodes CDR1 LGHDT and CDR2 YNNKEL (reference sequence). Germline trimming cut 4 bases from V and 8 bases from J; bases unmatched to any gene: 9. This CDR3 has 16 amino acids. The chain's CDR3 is CASSLGLAGMRDEQFF. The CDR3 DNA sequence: TGTGCCAGCAGCCTTGGACTAGCGGGGATGAGGGATGAGCAGTTCTTC.